The 32 T cell receptor beta chains given below trace back to one sample, sequenced in a study of tumor-infiltrating lymphocytes in localized non-small cell lung cancer. The repertoire was sequenced with immunoSEQ multiplex PCR; TCRdb's copy has only in-frame clones and lacks some. The repertoire holds some 15,000 clones, 73% seen once, with roughly 4.5% in the top ten. The specimen sequenced was lung tumor tissue. These receptors came from a human donor with non-small cell lung cancer.

The chain employs TRBV2 and TRBJ1-6; D gene unclear. This CDR3 is built from 14 residues. The V gene lost 4 bases and the J gene lost 7 bases, with 11 bases spanning the gap. Looked up from germline, CDR1 is SNHLY and CDR2 is FYNNEI. The CDR3 spells CASSAPPRNSPLHF. CDR3 coding DNA: TGTGCCAGCAGTGCCCCCCCGCGGAATTCACCCCTCCACTTT.

The rearrangement uses TRBV7-8 and TRBJ1-2; 8 bases fit TRBD1. CDR3 length: 15 residues. The germline V gene has CDR1 SGHVS and CDR2 FQNEAQ. With V trimmed by 5 bases and J by 5 bases, 10 bases remained unmatched. CDR3 protein: CASSPGQGRGYGYTF. The CDR3 DNA reads TGTGCCAGCAGCCCCGGACAGGGAAGGGGGTATGGCTACACCTTC.

The V and J genes are TRBV28 and TRBJ2-7, with TRBD1 identical over 9 bases. V lost 7 bases, J lost 6 bases, and 7 bases stayed unmatched. Looked up from germline, CDR1 is MDHEN and CDR2 is SYDVKM. The CDR3 has 13 residues. The CDR3 nucleotides are TGTGCCAGCAACGACGGACAGGGGCGCGAGCAGTACTTC. It translates to CASNDGQGREQYF.

The chain has TRBV6-5 and TRBJ2-7, with D possibly TRBD2 on 5 matching bases. Per the germline V gene, CDR1 is MNHEY and CDR2 is SVGAGI. The CDR3 length is 15 residues. Trimming removed 0 bases at V and 6 bases at J, with 15 bases between. The CDR3, as DNA: TGTGCCAGCAGTTACTCGAGGGAGAGTATTACCGAGCAGTACTTC. The encoded protein is CASSYSRESITEQYF.

This sequence joins TRBV28 and TRBJ2-5; weak D call: TRBD2 (7 bases). Germline lookup yields CDR1 MDHEN and CDR2 SYDVKM. The CDR3 sequence is 17 residues long. V lost 6 bases to trimming and J lost 2 bases, with 22 bases between them. CDR3 region: CASSPGLVAGAQETQYF. CDR3 sequence (DNA): TGTGCCAGCAGCCCCGGGCTTGTGGCGGGGGCTCAAGAGACCCAGTACTTC.

The genes are TRBV28 and TRBJ1-5; D remains unclear. Germline lookup yields CDR1 MDHEN and CDR2 SYDVKM. V lost 4 bases and J lost 3, with 7 bases in between. The CDR3 totals 13 residues. CDR3 bases: TGTGCCAGCAGTTCCCGGATCAATCAGCCCCAGCATTTT. This encodes CASSSRINQPQHF.

The V gene is TRBV5-1, the J gene TRBJ2-7, with D uncertain. Trimming cost V 0 bases and J 2 bases, with 9 bases left between them. The CDR3 spans 14 residues. Germline values: CDR1 SGHRS, CDR2 YFSETQ. Here the CDR3 reads CASSLEADTYEQYF. The DNA of the CDR3 is TGCGCCAGCAGCTTGGAGGCAGATACCTACGAGCAGTACTTC.

This clone appeared a few times. The CDR3 sequence is CSVGLTGGRDTQYF. The CDR3 DNA reads TGCAGCGTGGGACTGACAGGGGGCCGTGATACGCAGTATTTT. The chain employs TRBV29-1 and TRBJ2-3; TRBD1 aligns across 10 bases. Germline V gene lookup returns CDR1 SQVTM and CDR2 ANQGSEA. The CDR3 is 14 amino acids. The junction had 9 bases not matched to a gene; V was cut back by 6 bases and J by 6 bases.

This clone was detected only once. The CDR3 sequence is CASGREQYF. CDR3 DNA: TGTGCCAGCGGGCGCGAGCAGTACTTC. The rearrangement links TRBV6-8 to TRBJ2-7; D unclear. The CDR3 has 9 amino acids. The germline CDR1 and CDR2 sequences are MNHGY and SAAAGT. V lost 8 bases to trimming and J lost 6 bases, with 5 bases between them.

J is TRBJ2-2 and V is TRBV25-1, with D perhaps matching TRBD1 (5 bases). This CDR3 contains 14 residues. Deletions cut 6 bases from V and 5 bases from J, with 13 bases between. Per germline, CDR1 MGHDK and CDR2 SYGVNS. The CDR3 loop is CASRNPGQTGELFF. DNA for the CDR3: TGTGCCAGCAGGAACCCCGGACAAACCGGGGAGCTGTTTTTT. Together with reference TRBV25-1 and TRBJ2-2, the CDR3 gives the full variable domain: EADIYQTPRYLVIGTGKKITLECSQTMGHDKMYWYQQDPGMELHLIHYSYGVNSTEKGDLSSESTVSRIRTEHFPLTLESARPSHTSQYLCASRNPGQTGELFFGEGSRLTVL.

The CDR3: CASSLTDSYEQYF. The CDR3 nucleotides read TGTGCCAGCAGTTTAACAGACTCCTACGAGCAGTACTTC. This sequence joins TRBV28 and TRBJ2-7; unclear D gene. Germline CDR1 is MDHEN and CDR2 is SYDVKM. V lost 2 bases and J 0 bases, leaving 5 bases between the germline ends. This CDR3 comprises 13 residues. The whole variable domain, remainder taken from reference TRBV28 and TRBJ2-7, is DVKVTQSSRYLVKRTGEKVFLECVQDMDHENMFWYRQDPGLGLRLIYFSYDVKMKEKGDIPEGYSVSREKKERFSLILESASTNQTSMYLCASSLTDSYEQYFGPGTRLTVT.

This clone was detected a few times. This chain connects TRBV5-1 to TRBJ2-7; D may be TRBD1 (5 bases). Trimming left V 0 bases short and J 2 bases short, with 9 bases between. The germline CDR1 and CDR2 sequences are SGHRS and YFSETQ. The CDR3 runs 14 residues. CDR3 in DNA: TGCGCCAGCAGCTTGGTAGGGGAAACCTACGAGCAGTACTTC. It yields the protein CASSLVGETYEQYF. Full variable domain (remainder filled in from reference TRBV5-1 and TRBJ2-7): KAGVTQTPRYLIKTRGQQVTLSCSPISGHRSVSWYQQTPGQGLQFLFEYFSETQRNKGNFPGRFSGRQFSNSRSEMNVSTLELGDSALYLCASSLVGETYEQYFGPGTRLTVT.

The chain links TRBV6-6 to TRBJ2-7; no clear D gene. Germline V CDR1 and CDR2: MNHNY, SVGAGI (reference sequence). Deletions cut 2 bases from V and 6 bases from J, with 8 bases between. CDR3 length: 12 residues. DNA of the CDR3: TGTGCCAGCAGTTACGGCCGGAGCGAGCAGTACTTC. Its translation: CASSYGRSEQYF.

This rearrangement joins TRBV7-8 to TRBJ2-1; D is uncertain. Germline values: CDR1 SGHVS, CDR2 FQNEAQ. CDR3 size: 13 residues. Trimming cost V 5 bases and J 7 bases, with 12 bases left between them. The CDR3 is CASSPIEMNEQFF. CDR3 DNA sequence: TGTGCCAGCAGCCCCATCGAGATGAATGAGCAGTTCTTC.

J is TRBJ2-3 and V is TRBV4-2; 11 bases agree with TRBD2. The germline V gene encodes CDR1 LGHNA and CDR2 YNFKEQ. V lost 0 bases, J lost 9 bases, and 8 bases stayed unmatched. There are 16 residues in the CDR3. In DNA, the CDR3 is TGTGCCAGCAGCCAAGAGCTAGGAATAGCGGGGGGGACGCAGTATTTT. This sequence encodes CASSQELGIAGGTQYF.

A word on this clone: A much bigger clone sits one base away, suggesting this may be a read error. The V and J genes are TRBV5-8 and TRBJ2-3, with D possibly being TRBD1 (5 bases). Germline CDR1 and CDR2: SGHTS and YDEGEE. CDR3 size: 14 residues. V gave up 0 bases and J gave up 0 bases, with 5 bases separating them. In DNA form, the CDR3 reads TGTGCCAGCAGCTTGGGACAGAGCACAGATACGCAGTATTTT. It encodes CASSLGQSTDTQYF. The full variable domain, completed using reference TRBV5-8 and TRBJ2-3, is EAGVTQSPTHLIKTRGQQATLRCSPISGHTSVYWYQQALGLGLQFLLWYDEGEERNRGNFPPRFSGRQFPNYSSELNVNALELEDSALYLCASSLGQSTDTQYFGPGTRLTVL.

J is TRBJ1-2 and V is TRBV7-9; 10 bases fit TRBD1. In germline, CDR1 is SEHNR, CDR2 FQNEAQ (reference sequence). The CDR3 totals 15 residues. V was clipped by 4 bases and J by 1 base; unmatched bases: 3. CDR3 nucleotide sequence: TGTGCCAGCAGCTCACGGACAGGGGGTAACTATGGCTACACCTTC. As protein: CASSSRTGGNYGYTF.

The V gene is TRBV5-6, the J gene TRBJ2-7; 7 bases are shared with TRBD1. Germline V lookup: CDR1 SGHDT, CDR2 YYEEEE. Unmatched junction bases numbered 9, after V lost 7 bases and J lost 5 bases. This CDR3 has 13 residues. The chain's CDR3 is CASFGTDGDEQYF. The CDR3 nucleotides read TGTGCCAGCTTCGGGACAGATGGGGACGAGCAGTACTTC.

The chain couples TRBV7-3 to TRBJ2-2; D may be TRBD2 (6 bases). Per the germline V gene, CDR1 is SGHTA and CDR2 is FQGTGA. The V end was cut by 5 bases, the J end by 2 bases, with 9 bases between. This CDR3 is 14 amino acids long. The CDR3 DNA reads as TGTGCCAGCAGCACTAGCTATAACACCGGGGAGCTGTTTTTT. Protein sequence: CASSTSYNTGELFF.

This clone occurred once. The V and J genes are TRBV19 and TRBJ2-6, with D unclear. V was trimmed by 2 bases and J by 0 bases, leaving 5 bases between them. CDR1 is LNHDA and CDR2 is SQIVND in the germline V gene (reference sequence). The CDR3 consists of 15 residues. CDR3 in DNA: TGTGCCAGTAGTATATCGGACTCTGGGGCCAACGTCCTGACTTTC. This gives the protein CASSISDSGANVLTF. Based on the CDR3 plus reference TRBV19 and TRBJ2-6, the full variable domain is DGGITQSPKYLFRKEGQNVTLSCEQNLNHDAMYWYRQDPGQGLRLIYYSQIVNDFQKGDIAEGYSVSREKKESFPLTVTSAQKNPTAFYLCASSISDSGANVLTFGAGSRLTVL.

This clone was counted once. The chain uses TRBV10-3 and TRBJ1-2; D is unclear. The CDR3 contains 14 residues. Per the germline V gene, CDR1 is ENHRY and CDR2 is SYGVKD. Trimming left V 2 bases short and J 1 base short, with 8 bases between. CDR3 residues: CAISEITDNYGYTF. Here the CDR3 DNA reads TGTGCCATCAGTGAGATTACGGATAACTATGGCTACACCTTC.

The chain carries TRBV2 and TRBJ2-3, with 8 nucleotides matching TRBD2. Germline loops: CDR1 SNHLY, CDR2 FYNNEI. CDR3 length equals 14 residues. V shed 4 bases and J 5 bases; nucleotides not matched to a gene: 5. As DNA, the CDR3 is TGTGCCAGCAGTGCGAGACTAGCGCAAGATACGCAGTATTTT. Protein: CASSARLAQDTQYF.

The chain's CDR3 is CASGGARVEKLFF. The CDR3 DNA follows: TGTGCCAGTGGGGGTGCGCGGGTTGAAAAACTGTTTTTT. The chain uses TRBV28 and TRBJ1-4; D possibly corresponds to TRBD1 (5 bases). Germline V lookup: CDR1 MDHEN, CDR2 SYDVKM. V was clipped by 9 bases and J by 7 bases, with 15 bases between them. The CDR3 has 13 amino acids.

V and J are TRBV6-1 and TRBJ2-1, with D tentatively TRBD1 (5 bases). The CDR3 covers 13 residues. Germline CDR1 and CDR2: MNHNS and SASEGT. The V and J ends lost 10 bases and 8 bases respectively, with 18 bases between them. CDR3 in amino acids: CATVGVSLDEQFF. In DNA, the CDR3 is TGTGCCACCGTAGGGGTCTCTCTGGATGAGCAGTTCTTC.

The chain joins TRBV18 to TRBJ1-5, with TRBD1 identical over 7 bases. The CDR3 is 14 residues long. Per germline, CDR1 KGHSH and CDR2 LQKENI. J was trimmed by 6 bases and V by 3 bases; bases with no gene match: 5. CDR3 in amino acids: CASSPGQRGQPQHF. In DNA, the CDR3 is TGTGCCAGCTCACCGGGACAGAGGGGTCAGCCCCAGCATTTT.

This clone was recorded a few times. The chain joins TRBV5-1 to TRBJ2-1; 9 bases agree with TRBD2. CDR1 is SGHRS, CDR2 YFSETQ, per germline. J was trimmed by 6 bases and V by 0 bases; bases with no gene match: 7. CDR3 length equals 16 residues. The CDR3 loop is CASSLAGTSSRNEQFF. CDR3 DNA: TGCGCCAGCAGCTTGGCAGGGACTAGCTCTCGCAATGAGCAGTTCTTC.

This chain connects TRBV5-4 to TRBJ2-6, with D unclear. The germline V gene encodes CDR1 SGHNT and CDR2 YYREEE (reference sequence). The CDR3 sequence is 14 residues long. V lost 2 bases to trimming and J lost 1 base, with 4 bases between them. This chain's CDR3 is CASSLQSGANVLTF. The CDR3, as DNA: TGTGCCAGCAGCTTACAATCTGGGGCCAACGTCCTGACTTTC.

CDR3: CASSPGRVHTEAFF. As DNA, the CDR3 is TGCGCCAGCAGCCCCGGGAGGGTGCACACTGAAGCTTTCTTT. The rearrangement uses TRBV5-1 and TRBJ1-1; the D is unclear. CDR3 length: 14 amino acids. Germline V CDR1 and CDR2: SGHRS, YFSETQ. Trimming took 4 bases from V and 3 from J, leaving 13 bases between them.

The chain employs TRBV15 and TRBJ2-7; D gene uncertain. The ends were cut back, 0 bases at V and 4 bases at J, with 10 bases in the middle. The V gene's germline CDR1 is LNHNV and CDR2 YYDKDF (reference sequence). The CDR3 length is 14 residues. The CDR3 region is CATSRDQGRYEQYF. DNA for the CDR3: TGTGCCACCAGCAGAGATCAAGGGCGTTACGAGCAGTACTTC.

This chain joins TRBV28 and TRBJ1-1, with a possible D match to TRBD1 (5 bases). CDR3 length equals 15 residues. V dropped 6 bases and J dropped 8 bases, with 22 bases sitting between them. Germline V gene data show CDR1 as MDHEN and CDR2 as SYDVKM. The CDR3 DNA is TGTGCCAGCAGACCCCCGGACACCCGGTCCAGCGAAGCTTTCTTT. Translation gives CASRPPDTRSSEAFF.

The genes are TRBV2 and TRBJ2-2; D gene ambiguous. This CDR3 comprises 15 residues. With 3 bases removed from V and 1 base from J, the gap between germline ends came to 9 bases. The V gene's germline CDR1 is SNHLY and CDR2 FYNNEI. As DNA, the CDR3 is TGTGCCAGCAGTGATTTGGGCAGGAACACCGGGGAGCTGTTTTTT. Its translation is CASSDLGRNTGELFF. The full variable domain, with the rest looked up from reference TRBV2 and TRBJ2-2, is EPEVTQTPSHQVTQMGQEVILRCVPISNHLYFYWYRQILGQKVEFLVSFYNNEISEKSEIFDDQFSVERPDGSNFTLKIRSTKLEDSAMYFCASSDLGRNTGELFFGEGSRLTVL.

The chain carries TRBV10-3 and TRBJ2-7, with 10 positions matching TRBD1. This CDR3 spans 15 amino acids. Trimming cost V 10 bases and J 3 bases; bases outside gene matches: 12. CDR1 is ENHRY, CDR2 SYGVKD, per germline. The CDR3 coding sequence is TGTGCCACCGATACGGGACAGGGGATATACTACGAGCAGTACTTC. Translated: CATDTGQGIYYEQYF.